These 11 T cell receptor beta chains were sequenced from one sample in a study of cytomegalovirus exposure and HLA in healthy donors. The PCR made use of 60 Vbeta and 13 Jbeta primers. TCRdb's copy holds only in-frame clones and misses some; the assay was immunoSEQ multiplex PCR. The data show 110,000 to 150,000 clones, 80% seen once. Input material: PBMCs. These receptor sequences come from a man aged 35 to 55 in good health and CMV-seronegative.

The V and J genes are TRBV9 and TRBJ2-7; a possible D gene is TRBD2 (5 bases). Trimming removed 0 bases at V and 3 bases at J, with 10 bases between. The V gene's germline CDR1 is SGDLS and CDR2 YYNGEE. This CDR3 spans 14 amino acids. CDR3 coding DNA: TGTGCCAGCAGCGTAGGTAACGGGGTCTACGAGCAGTACTTC. Its translation is CASSVGNGVYEQYF.

The chain uses TRBV19 and TRBJ2-1, with 15 bases matching TRBD2. The germline gives CDR1 LNHDA, CDR2 SQIVND (reference sequence). V lost 4 bases to trimming and J lost 9 bases; unmatched junction nucleotides: 4. This CDR3 spans 15 amino acids. DNA for the CDR3: TGTGCCAGTAGTAGGACTAGCGGGGGGGTATCTGAGCAGTTCTTC. It specifies CASSRTSGGVSEQFF.

This clone was detected only a few times. The rearrangement links TRBV9 to TRBJ1-4, with D unclear. Trimming took off 0 bases at V and 5 bases at J, with 14 bases between the two ends. Germline V gene data show CDR1 as SGDLS and CDR2 as YYNGEE. This CDR3 is 16 amino acids long. This CDR3 is CASSVGSNRANEKLFF. The CDR3, as DNA: TGTGCCAGCAGCGTAGGATCGAACAGAGCAAATGAAAAACTGTTTTTT.

This chain connects TRBV25-1 to TRBJ1-6; D unclear. Germline CDR1 is MGHDK and CDR2 is SYGVNS. The V gene lost 1 base and the J gene lost 7 bases, with 14 bases spanning the gap. The CDR3 totals 16 residues. The chain's CDR3 is CASSESLGAGNSPLHF. DNA of the CDR3: TGTGCCAGCAGTGAATCATTGGGAGCCGGGAATTCACCCCTCCACTTT.

The table lists this clone with a count of one. V usage is TRBV28 and J usage is TRBJ1-5, with D maybe TRBD1 (6 bases). Trimming stripped 3 bases from V and 7 bases from J, with 16 bases between. The CDR3 consists of 15 residues. The germline V gene encodes CDR1 MDHEN and CDR2 SYDVKM. The CDR3 is CASSLGGLQGQPQHF. As DNA, the CDR3 is TGTGCCAGCAGTTTGGGTGGGCTCCAGGGGCAGCCCCAGCATTTT.

The chain recombines TRBV19 with TRBJ1-1, with TRBD1 as a possible D gene (5 bases). The germline V and J ends were trimmed by 6 bases and 1 base, with 12 bases remaining between them. The CDR3 has 14 residues. Germline lookup yields CDR1 LNHDA and CDR2 SQIVND (reference sequence). Here the CDR3 reads CASSAGGGNTEAFF. CDR3 nucleotides: TGTGCCAGTAGCGCTGGGGGGGGGAACACTGAAGCTTTCTTT.

This chain uses TRBV28 with TRBJ1-6; tentative D call: TRBD1 (6 bases). Trimming pared 4 bases from V and 9 bases from J, leaving 13 bases between. The CDR3 loop spans 14 amino acids. Germline values: CDR1 MDHEN, CDR2 SYDVKM. This CDR3 is CASSSTGQVSPLHF. CDR3 bases: TGTGCCAGCAGTTCAACAGGGCAAGTTTCACCCCTCCACTTT.

The gene calls are TRBV7-2 and TRBJ1-6; no definite D call. V gave up 1 base and J gave up 10 bases, with 14 bases separating them. This CDR3 region has 15 residues. The germline gives CDR1 SGHTA, CDR2 FQGNSA. CDR3 DNA sequence: TGTGCCAGCAGCTTAGGGCCGGGGTCATCGTCACCCCTCCACTTT. It yields the protein CASSLGPGSSSPLHF.

The chain recombines TRBV7-9 with TRBJ2-2; 7 bases map to TRBD1. The CDR3 has 14 amino acids. Per germline, CDR1 SEHNR and CDR2 FQNEAQ (reference sequence). Unmatched junction bases numbered 4, after V lost 5 bases and J lost 4 bases. In nucleotides, the CDR3 is TGTGCCAGCAGCCCGGGACAGTCCACCGGGGAGCTGTTTTTT. Translated, it gives CASSPGQSTGELFF.

The chain employs TRBV5-1 and TRBJ2-2; D is perhaps TRBD2 (5 bases). Germline V lookup: CDR1 SGHRS, CDR2 YFSETQ. V was clipped by 6 bases and J by 2 bases, with 14 bases between them. This CDR3 has 15 residues. CDR3 nucleotides: TGCGCCAGCACCTTAACCCCGGGAAACACCGGGGAGCTGTTTTTT. It encodes CASTLTPGNTGELFF.

This chain links TRBV27 with TRBJ1-1, with 7 nucleotides matching TRBD1. The CDR3 totals 17 residues. The V and J ends lost 0 bases and 0 bases, in that order; junction bases with no gene match: 7. The germline V gene has CDR1 MNHEY and CDR2 SMNVEV (reference sequence). CDR3 residues: CASSLSRQGGMNTEAFF. The CDR3 region has the DNA TGTGCCAGCAGTTTATCGAGGCAGGGGGGCATGAACACTGAAGCTTTCTTT.